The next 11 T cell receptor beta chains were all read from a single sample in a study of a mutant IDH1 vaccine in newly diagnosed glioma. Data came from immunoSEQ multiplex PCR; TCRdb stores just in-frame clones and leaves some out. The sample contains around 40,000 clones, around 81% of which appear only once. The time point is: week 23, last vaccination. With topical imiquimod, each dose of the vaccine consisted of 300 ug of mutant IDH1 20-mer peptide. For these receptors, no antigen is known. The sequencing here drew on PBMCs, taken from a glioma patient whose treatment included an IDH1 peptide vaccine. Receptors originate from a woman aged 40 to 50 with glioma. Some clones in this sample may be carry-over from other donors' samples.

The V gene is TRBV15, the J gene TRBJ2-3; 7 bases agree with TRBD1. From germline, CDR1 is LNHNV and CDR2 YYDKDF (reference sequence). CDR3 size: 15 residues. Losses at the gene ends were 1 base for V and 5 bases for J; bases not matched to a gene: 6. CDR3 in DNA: TGTGCCACCAGCAGAGTAGACAGGGTCAAAGATACGCAGTATTTT. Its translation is CATSRVDRVKDTQYF.

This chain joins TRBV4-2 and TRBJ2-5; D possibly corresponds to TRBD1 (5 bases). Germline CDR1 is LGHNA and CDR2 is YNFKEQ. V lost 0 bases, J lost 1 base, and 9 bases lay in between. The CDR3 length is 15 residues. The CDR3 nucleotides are TGTGCCAGCAGCCAAGAGAGGCAGGGCCAAGAGACCCAGTACTTC. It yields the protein CASSQERQGQETQYF.

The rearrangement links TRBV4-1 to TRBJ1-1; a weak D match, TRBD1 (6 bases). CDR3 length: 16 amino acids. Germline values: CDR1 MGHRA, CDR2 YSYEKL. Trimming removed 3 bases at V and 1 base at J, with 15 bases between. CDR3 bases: TGCGCCAGCAGCCACGAGGCCGGGACACCGAACACTGAAGCTTTCTTT. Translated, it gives CASSHEAGTPNTEAFF.

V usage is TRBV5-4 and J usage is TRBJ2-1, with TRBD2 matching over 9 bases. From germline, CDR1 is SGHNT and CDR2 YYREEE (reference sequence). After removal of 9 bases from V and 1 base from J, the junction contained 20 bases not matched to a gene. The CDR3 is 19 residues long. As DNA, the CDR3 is TGTGCCACCTCCCTGCGGGGGAGCGGGAGGACGACGTCCTACAATGAGCAGTTCTTC. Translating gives CATSLRGSGRTTSYNEQFF.

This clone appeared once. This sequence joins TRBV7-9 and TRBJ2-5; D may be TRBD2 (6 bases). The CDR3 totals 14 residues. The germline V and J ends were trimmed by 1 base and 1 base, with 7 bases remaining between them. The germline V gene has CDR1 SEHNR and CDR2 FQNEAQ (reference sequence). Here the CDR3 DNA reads TGTGCCAGCAGCTTAGGCGGGGTCCAAGAGACCCAGTACTTC. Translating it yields CASSLGGVQETQYF.

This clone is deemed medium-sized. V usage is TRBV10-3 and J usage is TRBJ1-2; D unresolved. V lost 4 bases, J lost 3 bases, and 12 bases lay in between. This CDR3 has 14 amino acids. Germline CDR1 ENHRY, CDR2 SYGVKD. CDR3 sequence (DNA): TGTGCCATCAGTGTTAAGGGTATGGACTATGGCTACACCTTC. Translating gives CAISVKGMDYGYTF.

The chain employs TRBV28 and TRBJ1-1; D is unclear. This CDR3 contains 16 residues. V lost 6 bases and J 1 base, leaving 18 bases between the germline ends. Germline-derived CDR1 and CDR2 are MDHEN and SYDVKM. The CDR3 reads CASSLSRHFTNTEAFF. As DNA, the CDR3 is TGTGCCAGCAGCCTGTCGCGCCATTTCACGAACACTGAAGCTTTCTTT.

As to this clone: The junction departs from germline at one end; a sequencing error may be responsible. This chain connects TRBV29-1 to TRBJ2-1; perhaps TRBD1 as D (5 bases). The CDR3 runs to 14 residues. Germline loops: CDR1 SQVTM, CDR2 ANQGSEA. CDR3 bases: TGCAGCGTCGAAGGGGCATCCCCCAACAATGAGCAGTTCTTC. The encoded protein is CSVEGASPNNEQFF.

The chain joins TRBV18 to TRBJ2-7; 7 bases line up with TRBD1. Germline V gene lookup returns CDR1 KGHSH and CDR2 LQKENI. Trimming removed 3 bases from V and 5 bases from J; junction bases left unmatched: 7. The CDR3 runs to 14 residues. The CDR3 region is CASSPKGTADEQYF. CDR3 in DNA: TGTGCCAGCTCACCTAAAGGGACAGCGGACGAGCAGTACTTC. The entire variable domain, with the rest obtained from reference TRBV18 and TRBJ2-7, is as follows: NAGVMQNPRHLVRRRGQEARLRCSPMKGHSHVYWYRQLPEEGLKFMVYLQKENIIDESGMPKERFSAEFPKEGPSILRIQQVVRGDSAAYFCASSPKGTADEQYFGPGTRLTVT.

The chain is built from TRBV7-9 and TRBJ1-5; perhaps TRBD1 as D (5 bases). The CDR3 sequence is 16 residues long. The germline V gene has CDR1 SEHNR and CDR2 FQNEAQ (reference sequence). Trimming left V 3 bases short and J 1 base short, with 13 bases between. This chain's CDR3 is CASSFTGPGSNQPQHF. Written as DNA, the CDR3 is TGTGCCAGCAGCTTTACGGGACCCGGGAGCAATCAGCCCCAGCATTTT.

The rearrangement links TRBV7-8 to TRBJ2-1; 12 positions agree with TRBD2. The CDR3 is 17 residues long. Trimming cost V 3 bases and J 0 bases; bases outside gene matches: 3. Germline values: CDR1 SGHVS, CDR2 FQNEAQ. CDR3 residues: CASSLTSGGRSYNEQFF. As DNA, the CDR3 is TGTGCCAGCAGCTTGACTAGCGGGGGACGCTCCTACAATGAGCAGTTCTTC.